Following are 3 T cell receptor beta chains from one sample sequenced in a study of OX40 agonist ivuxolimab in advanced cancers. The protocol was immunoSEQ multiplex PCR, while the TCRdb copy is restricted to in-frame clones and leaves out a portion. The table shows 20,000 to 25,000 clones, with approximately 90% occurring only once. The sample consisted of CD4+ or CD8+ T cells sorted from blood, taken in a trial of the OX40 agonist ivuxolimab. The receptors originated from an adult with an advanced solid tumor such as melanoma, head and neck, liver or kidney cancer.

The chain's CDR3 is CASRVAGGLSYEQYF. The CDR3 DNA reads as TGTGCCAGCAGGGTAGCGGGGGGCCTATCCTACGAGCAGTACTTC. The J gene is TRBJ2-7, the V gene TRBV27; TRBD2 matches at 10 bases. Germline V lookup: CDR1 MNHEY, CDR2 SMNVEV (reference sequence). The ends lost 6 bases at V and 1 base at J; junction bases unmatched: 6. The CDR3 length is 15 residues.

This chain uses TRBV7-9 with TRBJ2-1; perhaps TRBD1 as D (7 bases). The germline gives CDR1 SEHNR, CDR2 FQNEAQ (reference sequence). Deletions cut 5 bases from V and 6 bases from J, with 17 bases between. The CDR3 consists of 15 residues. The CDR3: CASSLLGQGGNEQFF. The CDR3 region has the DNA TGTGCCAGCAGCCTCTTGGGGCAGGGGGGCAATGAGCAGTTCTTC.

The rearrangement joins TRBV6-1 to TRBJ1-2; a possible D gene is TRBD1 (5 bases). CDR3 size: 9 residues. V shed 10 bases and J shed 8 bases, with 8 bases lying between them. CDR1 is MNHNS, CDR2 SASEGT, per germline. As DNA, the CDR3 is TGTGCCACCAGGGACGGCTACACCTTC. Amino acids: CATRDGYTF.